The source of this T cell receptor beta chain is a study of blood T cell repertoires in COVID-19. Study background: PBMCs, B-cell-depleted T cells, or T cells provided the cDNA or gDNA that made up the material.

Sequencing was performed with immunoSEQ multiplex PCR; in TCRdb, only in-frame clones are kept and a portion is missing. The table records roughly 190,000 clones, about 80% of them present only once. The CDR3 totals 16 residues. From germline, CDR1 is SGHNT and CDR2 YENEEA. V trimming: 5 bases; J trimming: 3 bases; junction bases outside the gene matches: 11. The chain carries TRBV11-3 and TRBJ2-5, with 8 bases that match TRBD1. The sample comprised peripheral blood. The sequence derives from a man aged 55-75 years with acute or convalescent COVID-19. The CDR3 DNA is TGTGCCAGCAGCACTCGGACAGGGCAGGGAAAAGAGACCCAGTACTTC. Its translation: CASSTRTGQGKETQYF.